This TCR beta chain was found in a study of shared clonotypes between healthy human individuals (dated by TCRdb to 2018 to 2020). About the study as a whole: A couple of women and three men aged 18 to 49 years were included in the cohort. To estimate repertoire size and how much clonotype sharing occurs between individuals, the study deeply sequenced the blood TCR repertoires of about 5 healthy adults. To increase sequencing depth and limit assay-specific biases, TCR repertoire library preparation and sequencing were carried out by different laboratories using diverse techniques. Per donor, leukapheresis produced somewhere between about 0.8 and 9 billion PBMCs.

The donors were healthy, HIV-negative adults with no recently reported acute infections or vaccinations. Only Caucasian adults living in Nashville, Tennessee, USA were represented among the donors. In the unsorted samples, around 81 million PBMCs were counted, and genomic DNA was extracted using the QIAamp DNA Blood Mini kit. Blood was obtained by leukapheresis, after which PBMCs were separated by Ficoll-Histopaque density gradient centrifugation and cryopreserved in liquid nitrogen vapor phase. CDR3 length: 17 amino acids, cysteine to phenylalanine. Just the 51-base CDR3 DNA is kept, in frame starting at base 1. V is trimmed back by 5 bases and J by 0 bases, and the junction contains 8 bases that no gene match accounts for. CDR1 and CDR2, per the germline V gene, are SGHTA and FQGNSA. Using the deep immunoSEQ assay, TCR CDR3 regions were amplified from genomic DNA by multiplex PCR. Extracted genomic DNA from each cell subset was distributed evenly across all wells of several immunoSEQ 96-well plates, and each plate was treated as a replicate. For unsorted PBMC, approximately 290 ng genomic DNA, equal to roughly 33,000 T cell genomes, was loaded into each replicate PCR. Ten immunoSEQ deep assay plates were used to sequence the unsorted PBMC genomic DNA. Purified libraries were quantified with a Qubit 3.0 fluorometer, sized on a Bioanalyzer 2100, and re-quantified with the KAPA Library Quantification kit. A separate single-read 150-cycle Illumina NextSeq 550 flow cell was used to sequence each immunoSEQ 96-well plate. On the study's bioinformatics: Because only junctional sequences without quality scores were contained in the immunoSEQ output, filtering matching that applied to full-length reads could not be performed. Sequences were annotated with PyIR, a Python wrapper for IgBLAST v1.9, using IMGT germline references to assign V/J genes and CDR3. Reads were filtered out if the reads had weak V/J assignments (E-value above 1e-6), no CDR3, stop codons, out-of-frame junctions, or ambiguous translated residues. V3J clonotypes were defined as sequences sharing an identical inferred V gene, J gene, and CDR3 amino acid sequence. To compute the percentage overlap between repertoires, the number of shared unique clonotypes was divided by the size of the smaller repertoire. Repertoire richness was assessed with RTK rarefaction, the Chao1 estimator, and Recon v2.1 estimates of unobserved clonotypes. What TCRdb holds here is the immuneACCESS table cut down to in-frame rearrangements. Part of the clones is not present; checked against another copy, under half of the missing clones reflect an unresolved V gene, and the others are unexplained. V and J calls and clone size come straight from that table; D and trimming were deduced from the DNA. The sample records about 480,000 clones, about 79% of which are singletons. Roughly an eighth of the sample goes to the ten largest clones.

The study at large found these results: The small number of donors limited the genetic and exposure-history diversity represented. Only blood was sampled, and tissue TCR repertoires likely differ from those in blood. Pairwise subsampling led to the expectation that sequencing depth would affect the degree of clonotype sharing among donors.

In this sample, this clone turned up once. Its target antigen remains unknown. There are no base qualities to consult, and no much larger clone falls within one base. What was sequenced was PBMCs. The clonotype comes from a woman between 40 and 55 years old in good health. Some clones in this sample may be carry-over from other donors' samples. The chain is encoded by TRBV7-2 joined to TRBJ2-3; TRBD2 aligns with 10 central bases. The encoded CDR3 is CASSRNGLAASTDTQYF. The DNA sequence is TGTGCCAGCAGCCGAAATGGACTAGCGGCGAGCACAGATACGCAGTATTTT.